This T cell receptor beta chain was profiled in a study of T-cell reconstitution after alpha-beta-depleted transplantation in children. Study outcomes and limitations: Several hundred expanded graft clones reportedly supplied alpha-beta T cells about two months after transplant. T-cell numbers and diversity one year post-transplant derived largely from freshly generated T cells. From surviving recipient T cells and thymic progenitors came the high day-60 TCRbeta diversity observed in some patients.

Researchers prepared the TCRbeta library using unique molecular identifiers, the study reports. TCRdb recomputed calls from the PCR reads with MiXCR, one row per CDR3 protein. The sample lists 500,000 to 750,000 distinct CDR3 sequences, roughly 13% occurring once. Regarding this clonotype: Its antigen remains unknown.

Trimming cost V 6 bases and J 3 bases; bases outside gene matches: 8. The CDR3 is made up of 13 amino acids. Germline V gene data show CDR1 as DFQATT and CDR2 as SNEGSKA (reference sequence). This clonotype was sampled from a male patient between 10 and 17 years old who had a stem cell transplant for acute myeloid leukemia, so the T cells may come from the graft donor. The sequencing used PBMCs, mostly from graft donor cells, collected 360 days after TCRalphabeta/CD19-depleted stem cell transplant. This chain uses TRBV20-1 with TRBJ2-7, with 7 bases matching TRBD2. The CDR3 nucleotides read TGCAGTGCCCGAACTAGCGTGATCTACGAGCAGTACTTC. This gives the protein CSARTSVIYEQYF.